The clone carrying this T cell receptor (beta chain) was picked up many times. What it binds is unknown. The sample originates from a study of breast tumors, draining lymph nodes, adjacent tissues. The study, taken as a whole, reports: The lymph node origin of tumor T cells was framed as consistent with a hypothesis, not demonstrated. Tumor and nontumor repertoires were significantly more similar in luminal-like than in basal-like breast cancer. Tumor repertoires ranked between lymph nodes and nontumor tissue in diversity, with V and J gene preferences.

The lymph nodes were axillary draining lymph nodes from breast cancer patients. TCRdb called the multiplex PCR reads again in MiXCR, with one record for every CDR3 protein. Altogether some 120,000 distinct CDR3 sequences are present, 20% being singletons, with the ten largest covering roughly 4%. This sequence was found in a female donor with breast cancer. Some clones in this sample may be carry-over from other donors' samples. Source material: axillary lymph node tissue.

The DNA for the CDR3 is TGTGCCAGCAGCGTAGCGAGCGGGGGAGAGACCCAGTACTTC. Residues: CASSVASGGETQYF. The rearrangement joins TRBV9 to TRBJ2-5, with 8 bases aligning to TRBD2. CDR3 size: 14 residues. V was clipped by 0 bases and J by 4 bases; unmatched bases: 2. CDR1 is SGDLS, CDR2 YYNGEE, per germline.